The rows below give T cell receptor beta chains drawn from one sample of a study of blood T cell repertoires in COVID-19. The assay was immunoSEQ multiplex PCR, and TCRdb's table has in-frame clones only and misses some. The sample shows about 120,000 clones, more than 70% of them seen only once. Sequences were obtained from peripheral blood. These receptors all come from a man aged 55 to 70 with acute or convalescent COVID-19. CDR3s include the opening cysteine and the closing phenylalanine or tryptophan. A D gene is named only where the DNA matches it firmly. Only some rows state a clone size, as once, few, many or a class for expanded clones.

>TRBJ2-5|TRBV29-1|TRBD1|few
CSAGTGGQETQYF
TGCAGCGCCGGGACAGGGGGACAAGAGACCCAGTACTTC
>TRBJ2-3|TRBV10-3|TRBD2|-
CAMGTSGREDTQYF
TGTGCCATGGGGACTAGCGGGCGGGAGGATACGCAGTATTTT
>TRBJ1-4|TRBV7-9|-|once
CASSFFAGRPNEKLFF
TGTGCCAGCAGCTTTTTTGCGGGGAGACCTAATGAAAAACTGTTTTTT
>TRBJ1-1|TRBV7-9|TRBD1|few
CASSLSMKGAMNTEAFF
TGTGCCAGCAGCTTAAGTATGAAGGGGGCCATGAACACTGAAGCTTTCTTT
>TRBJ2-3|TRBV2|-|-
CASSVTDTQYF
TGTGCCAGCAGTGTAACAGATACGCAGTATTTT
>TRBJ2-1|TRBV9|-|few
CASGLATSYNEQFF
TGTGCCAGCGGTCTAGCTACCTCCTACAATGAGCAGTTCTTC
>TRBJ2-7|TRBV18|-|-
CASSPTDYEQYF
TGTGCCAGCTCGCCGACAGACTACGAGCAGTACTTC
>TRBJ2-5|TRBV6-2/TRBV6-3|-|-
CASSYSRETQYF
TGTGCCAGCAGTTACTCTCGAGAGACCCAGTACTTC
>TRBJ1-4|TRBV5-1|-|-
CASSWQEGEKLFF
TGCGCCAGCAGCTGGCAGGAGGGTGAAAAACTGTTTTTT
>TRBJ2-1|TRBV7-6|TRBD2|-
CASSLGGGGNYNEQFF
TGTGCCAGCAGCTTAGGCGGGGGGGGAAACTACAATGAGCAGTTCTTC
>TRBJ2-2|TRBV7-9|-|few
CASSFLAVELFF
TGTGCCAGCAGCTTCCTAGCCGTGGAGCTGTTTTTT
>TRBJ1-1|TRBV7-8|-|once
CASSLASGQGTEAFF
TGTGCCAGCAGCTTAGCGTCAGGGCAGGGAACTGAAGCTTTCTTT
>TRBJ2-5|TRBV27|TRBD2|-
CASSSELGTSRGDKTQYF
TGTGCCAGCAGTTCCGAGTTGGGGACTAGCCGCGGTGATAAGACCCAGTACTTC
>TRBJ2-7|TRBV7-2|-|-
CASSFGDTSYEQYF
TGTGCCAGCAGCTTCGGGGACACGTCCTACGAGCAGTACTTC
>TRBJ2-7|TRBV28|-|few
CASSSPLGRAYEQYF
TGTGCCAGCAGTTCCCCCCTCGGGCGGGCCTACGAGCAGTACTTC
>TRBJ2-1|TRBV5-4|-|-
CASSLGIRTEQFF
TGTGCCAGCAGCTTGGGTATCAGAACTGAGCAGTTCTTC
>TRBJ2-1|TRBV20-1|-|once
CSARDSGLQFF
TGCAGTGCTAGAGATTCAGGGTTGCAGTTCTTC
>TRBJ2-2|TRBV7-2|TRBD2|-
CASSPFRTSGTNTGELFF
TGTGCCAGCAGCCCTTTCCGGACTAGCGGGACGAACACCGGGGAGCTGTTTTTT
>TRBJ1-3|TRBV5-5|-|-
CASSLGGGNTIYF
TGTGCCAGCAGCTTGGGCGGTGGAAACACCATATATTTT
>TRBJ2-3|TRBV28|-|-
CASTPRGLSTDTQYF
TGTGCCAGCACCCCCAGGGGATTAAGCACAGATACGCAGTATTTT
>TRBJ2-2|TRBV9|TRBD1|-
CASSVVYQGARDTGELFF
TGTGCCAGCAGCGTAGTCTACCAGGGGGCGCGGGACACCGGGGAGCTGTTTTTT
>TRBJ2-5|TRBV18|-|few
CASSRRAGQETQYF
TGTGCCAGCTCACGACGGGCAGGGCAAGAGACCCAGTACTTC
>TRBJ1-2|TRBV9|TRBD1|once
CASRAGTGFNYGYTF
TGTGCCAGCAGAGCCGGGACAGGGTTTAACTATGGCTACACCTTC
>TRBJ2-4|TRBV7-2|TRBD2|few
CASSELAGGAKNIQYF
TGTGCCAGCAGCGAACTAGCGGGAGGGGCCAAAAACATTCAGTACTTC